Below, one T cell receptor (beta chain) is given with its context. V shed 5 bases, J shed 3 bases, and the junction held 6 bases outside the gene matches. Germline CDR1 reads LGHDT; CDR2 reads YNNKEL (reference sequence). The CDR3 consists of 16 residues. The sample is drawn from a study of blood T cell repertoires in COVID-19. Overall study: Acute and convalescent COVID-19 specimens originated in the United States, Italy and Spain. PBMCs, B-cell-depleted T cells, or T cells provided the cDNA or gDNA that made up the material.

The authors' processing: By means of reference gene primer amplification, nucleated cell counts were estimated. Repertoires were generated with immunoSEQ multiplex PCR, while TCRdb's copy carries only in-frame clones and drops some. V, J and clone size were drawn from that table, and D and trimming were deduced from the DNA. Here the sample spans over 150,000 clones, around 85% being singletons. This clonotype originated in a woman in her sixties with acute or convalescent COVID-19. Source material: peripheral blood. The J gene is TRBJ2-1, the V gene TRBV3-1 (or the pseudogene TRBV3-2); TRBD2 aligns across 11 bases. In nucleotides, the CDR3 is TGTGCCAGCAGCTTACCAACTAGCGGGGGCTACAATGAGCAGTTCTTC. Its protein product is CASSLPTSGGYNEQFF.